These 32 T cell receptor beta chains were all obtained from the same sample, sequenced in a study of OX40 agonist ivuxolimab in advanced cancers. Method: immunoSEQ multiplex PCR; TCRdb's copy keeps in-frame clones and lacks some. The repertoire holds some 52,000 clones, with 90% to 95% as singletons. Sequencing used CD4+ or CD8+ T cells sorted from blood, obtained in a trial of the OX40 agonist ivuxolimab. These receptors all come from an adult with an advanced solid tumor such as melanoma, head and neck, liver or kidney cancer.

V is TRBV6-5 and J is TRBJ2-7; weak D call: TRBD1 (5 bases). The CDR3 contains 14 residues. The germline CDR1 and CDR2 sequences are MNHEY and SVGAGI. The V end was cut by 3 bases, the J end by 1 base, with 10 bases between. The CDR3 DNA reads as TGTGCCAGCAGTTATTCCCAGGGTTCCTACGAGCAGTACTTC. Encoded protein: CASSYSQGSYEQYF.

The J gene is TRBJ2-1, the V gene TRBV28, with D perhaps TRBD2 (5 bases). CDR1 is MDHEN, CDR2 SYDVKM, per germline. The CDR3 consists of 16 residues. Trimming removed 2 bases at V and 3 bases at J, with 14 bases between. In DNA, the CDR3 is TGTGCCAGCAGTTTACGCCCGGCGGGTTACTACAATGAGCAGTTCTTC. Protein product: CASSLRPAGYYNEQFF.

The chain employs TRBV9 and TRBJ1-2; D remains ambiguous. CDR3 size: 14 residues. Germline loops: CDR1 SGDLS, CDR2 YYNGEE. Trimming took off 2 bases at V and 8 bases at J, with 16 bases between the two ends. Here the CDR3 reads CASSVRLKERGYTF. CDR3 nucleotides: TGTGCCAGCAGCGTGCGCCTCAAGGAGAGAGGCTACACCTTC.

A single count supports this clone. The chain carries TRBV6-5 and TRBJ1-2; D may be TRBD1 (5 bases). This CDR3 region has 14 residues. Germline V gene lookup returns CDR1 MNHEY and CDR2 SVGAGI. V was shortened by 5 bases and J by 0 bases, with 10 bases between the two germline ends. The CDR3 coding sequence is TGTGCCAGCAGTCCAGGGTTGGCTAACTATGGCTACACCTTC. Protein: CASSPGLANYGYTF.

The chain combines TRBV5-8 with TRBJ2-7; D is uncertain. There are 14 residues in the CDR3. Germline V CDR1 and CDR2: SGHTS, YDEGEE. V lost 0 bases, J lost 3 bases, and 10 bases lay in between. CDR3 in DNA: TGTGCCAGCAGCTTGGTCGCGGATCGCTACGAGCAGTACTTC. Translated: CASSLVADRYEQYF.

This rearrangement joins TRBV5-4 to TRBJ1-1; D perhaps matches TRBD1 (6 bases). CDR3 length: 16 amino acids. In germline, CDR1 is SGHNT, CDR2 YYREEE (reference sequence). V gave up 4 bases and J gave up 0 bases, with 16 bases separating them. CDR3 bases: TGTGCCAGCAGCCAGGACAGCACCTACCTGAACACTGAAGCTTTCTTT. It specifies CASSQDSTYLNTEAFF.

This chain links TRBV25-1 with TRBJ2-7; D is ambiguous. V lost 8 bases, J lost 5 bases, and 10 bases lay in between. From germline, CDR1 is MGHDK and CDR2 SYGVNS. The CDR3 covers 11 residues. Written as DNA, the CDR3 is TGTGCCAGCGGTGGTTGGGACGAGCAGTACTTC. It codes for CASGGWDEQYF.

The rearrangement joins TRBV9 to TRBJ1-1; TRBD1 matches at 8 bases. Per germline, CDR1 SGDLS and CDR2 YYNGEE. V dropped 0 bases and J dropped 3; count of bases not matched to a gene: 1. The CDR3 totals 14 residues. CDR3 protein: CASSVGQGYTEAFF. Written as DNA, the CDR3 is TGTGCCAGCAGCGTAGGACAGGGGTACACTGAAGCTTTCTTT.

The chain employs TRBV7-6 and TRBJ2-7; TRBD2 matches 7 bases. This CDR3 spans 17 amino acids. The V gene end was trimmed by 3 bases and the J gene end by 2 bases; junction bases not matched to a gene: 13. CDR1 is SGHVS and CDR2 is FNYEAQ in the germline V gene. DNA of the CDR3: TGTGCCAGCAGCTTCCTCCCGTCGGCTAGCGGAACCTACGAGCAGTACTTC. Its translation is CASSFLPSASGTYEQYF.

The chain employs TRBV5-1 and TRBJ1-1, with D unresolved. The CDR3 runs to 12 residues. Germline assignment: CDR1 SGHRS and CDR2 YFSETQ. The V gene lost 0 bases and the J gene lost 4 bases, with 4 bases spanning the gap. The CDR3 sequence is CASSLDSTEAFF. CDR3 nucleotide sequence: TGCGCCAGCAGCTTGGACAGCACTGAAGCTTTCTTT.

V gene TRBV28 combines with J gene TRBJ2-7; D gene uncertain. The CDR3 extends over 12 amino acids. The V and J ends lost 2 bases and 2 bases respectively, with 4 bases between them. Germline values: CDR1 MDHEN, CDR2 SYDVKM. The chain's CDR3 is CASSLGTYEQYF. CDR3 in DNA: TGTGCCAGCAGTTTAGGAACCTACGAGCAGTACTTC.

V usage is TRBV5-1 and J usage is TRBJ2-1; D is undetermined. V was pared by 0 bases and J by 4 bases, with 23 bases between. Per the germline V gene, CDR1 is SGHRS and CDR2 is YFSETQ. The CDR3 contains 19 residues. The CDR3 sequence is CASSLDPPTNTILYNEQFF. CDR3 DNA: TGCGCCAGCAGCTTGGATCCCCCGACAAACACAATTCTTTACAATGAGCAGTTCTTC.

CDR3 nucleotide sequence: TGTGCCAGCAGCGAGTCGGGAACCGGGGAGCTGTTTTTT. Its protein is CASSESGTGELFF. The chain employs TRBV9 and TRBJ2-2; D may be TRBD2 (5 bases). Germline CDR1 is SGDLS and CDR2 is YYNGEE. The ends were cut back, 3 bases at V and 5 bases at J, with 8 bases in the middle. The CDR3 length is 13 residues.

This rearrangement joins TRBV9 to TRBJ2-1, with 11 bases aligning to TRBD2. V gave up 4 bases and J gave up 12 bases; unmatched junction bases: 6. The CDR3 length is 13 residues. Looked up from germline, CDR1 is SGDLS and CDR2 is YYNGEE. The CDR3 loop reads CASSPGTSGGQFF. Written as DNA, the CDR3 is TGTGCCAGCAGCCCCGGGACTAGCGGAGGGCAGTTCTTC.

As regards this clone: The junction shows a germline mismatch at one end, possibly a read error. This chain connects TRBV27 to TRBJ2-7, with 12 bases lining up with TRBD2. Germline-derived CDR1 and CDR2 are MNHEY and SMNVEV (reference sequence). The CDR3 is 14 residues long. The CDR3 here is CASSPNPLRLAGVF. CDR3 nucleotides: TGTGCCAGCAGTCCTAACCCCCTAAGACTAGCGGGGGTCTTC.

The V call is TRBV7-9, the J call TRBJ2-7; D remains ambiguous. Germline CDR1 and CDR2: SEHNR and FQNEAQ (reference sequence). The CDR3 sequence is 12 residues long. V dropped 6 bases and J dropped 3 bases, with 9 bases sitting between them. This CDR3 reads CASRSDGYEQYF. As DNA, the CDR3 is TGTGCCAGCAGGTCTGACGGCTACGAGCAGTACTTC.

The chain recombines TRBV6-5 with TRBJ2-1; 7 nucleotides agree with TRBD1. V shed 6 bases, J shed 7 bases, and the junction held 12 bases outside the gene matches. The CDR3 spans 15 residues. Germline V CDR1 and CDR2: MNHEY, SVGAGI. As DNA, the CDR3 is TGTGCCAGCAGCCAGGTGACAGGGTTTACGAATGAGCAGTTCTTC. Translating it yields CASSQVTGFTNEQFF.

The chain uses TRBV27 and TRBJ2-1; 10 nucleotides match TRBD2. The germline V gene has CDR1 MNHEY and CDR2 SMNVEV (reference sequence). This CDR3 is 17 amino acids long. The V and J ends lost 5 bases and 8 bases, in that order; junction bases with no gene match: 15. The CDR3 DNA is TGTGCCAGCAGTACAACTTGGGTTAGCGGGAGGATCTATGAGCAGTTCTTC. It specifies CASSTTWVSGRIYEQFF.

By share, this clone ranks as medium-sized. The chain couples TRBV9 to TRBJ2-1; 9 nucleotides line up with TRBD2. The ends lost 3 bases at V and 0 bases at J; junction bases unmatched: 1. Germline CDR1 and CDR2: SGDLS and YYNGEE. CDR3 length equals 15 residues. The CDR3 region has the DNA TGTGCCAGCAGCGGTAGCGGGAGCTCCTACAATGAGCAGTTCTTC. Its translation: CASSGSGSSYNEQFF.

In the case of this clone: One junction end does not reproduce the germline sequence, and a read error may be involved. V and J are TRBV5-4 and TRBJ1-3; D is unclear. The length of the CDR3 is 15 residues. From germline, CDR1 is SGHNT and CDR2 YYREEE (reference sequence). The CDR3 DNA reads as TGCGCCAGCAGCCAAGACCAATTCTCTGGAAACACCATATATTTT. Encoded protein: CASSQDQFSGNTIYF.

The CDR3 nucleotides read TGTGCCAGCAGCTTAGAATTGGACAGGAACCAAGAGACCCAGTACTTC. Its protein product is CASSLELDRNQETQYF. The chain carries TRBV7-9 and TRBJ2-5; 7 bases agree with TRBD1. J lost 0 bases, V lost 1 base, and 5 bases had no gene match. The CDR3 contains 16 residues. In germline, CDR1 is SEHNR, CDR2 FQNEAQ (reference sequence).

The chain couples TRBV9 to TRBJ2-7, with D unresolved. The CDR3 runs 15 residues. From germline, CDR1 is SGDLS and CDR2 YYNGEE. Trimming pared 4 bases from V and 7 bases from J, leaving 21 bases between. CDR3 region: CASSPRSSDLWEQYF. CDR3 coding DNA: TGTGCCAGCAGCCCCAGAAGTTCGGACCTCTGGGAGCAGTACTTC.

The gene calls are TRBV9 and TRBJ2-7; TRBD2 might be the D (6 bases). Germline loops: CDR1 SGDLS, CDR2 YYNGEE. The CDR3 is 14 amino acids. Trimming took 0 bases from V and 5 from J, leaving 12 bases between them. The CDR3 DNA is TGTGCCAGCAGCGTAGCCGGAGGGGCCCACGAGCAGTACTTC. This translates into CASSVAGGAHEQYF.

The chain is built from TRBV4-3 and TRBJ2-7; TRBD1 aligns across 10 bases. The germline V gene has CDR1 LGHNA and CDR2 YSLEER. J was trimmed by 2 bases and V by 0 bases; bases with no gene match: 1. This CDR3 contains 15 residues. The CDR3 spells CASSQDDRGPYEQYF. The CDR3 region has the DNA TGCGCCAGCAGCCAAGATGACAGGGGGCCCTACGAGCAGTACTTC.

V gene TRBV4-3 combines with J gene TRBJ2-7, with 8 positions matching TRBD1. The CDR3 is 16 residues long. The germline CDR1 and CDR2 sequences are LGHNA and YSLEER. V was clipped by 0 bases and J by 0 bases; unmatched bases: 4. The CDR3 nucleotides read TGCGCCAGCAGCCAAGACCGGACAGGGAGCTCCTACGAGCAGTACTTC. Translating gives CASSQDRTGSSYEQYF.

The rearrangement uses TRBV30 and TRBJ1-6; 7 bases fit TRBD1. The V segment lost 2 bases and the J segment 0 bases; nucleotides outside the gene matches: 7. From germline, CDR1 is GTSNPN and CDR2 SVGIG (reference sequence). This CDR3 comprises 17 residues. This chain's CDR3 is CAWSSPQGGSYNSPLHF. CDR3 DNA sequence: TGTGCCTGGAGTTCGCCTCAGGGGGGCTCCTATAATTCACCCCTCCACTTT.

In regard to this clone: Sequence at one end of the junction differs from germline and may be a read error. In DNA form, the CDR3 reads TGTGCCAGCAGCCTAGGGGCGGGGAACTACAATGAGCAGTTCTTC. Protein product: CASSLGAGNYNEQFF. This chain joins TRBV13 and TRBJ2-1; tentatively, D is TRBD2 (6 bases). The CDR3 has 15 residues. Germline V gene data show CDR1 as PRHDT and CDR2 as FYEKMQ (reference sequence).

This clone was recorded a few times. The rearrangement links TRBV15 to TRBJ1-1; 9 bases agree with TRBD1. J was trimmed by 3 bases and V by 0 bases; bases with no gene match: 5. Per germline, CDR1 LNHNV and CDR2 YYDKDF (reference sequence). The CDR3 extends over 16 amino acids. The CDR3 sequence: CATSREGQGEDTEAFF. DNA for the CDR3: TGTGCCACCAGCAGAGAGGGACAGGGTGAGGACACTGAAGCTTTCTTT.

The chain recombines TRBV5-1 with TRBJ2-2; weak D call: TRBD2 (5 bases). CDR1 and CDR2 from the germline V gene are SGHRS and YFSETQ. The CDR3 covers 13 residues. V was pared by 2 bases and J by 7 bases, with 9 bases between. CDR3 nucleotides: TGCGCCAGCAGCTTCGAGGAGGACGGGGAGCTGTTTTTT. As protein: CASSFEEDGELFF.

The gene calls are TRBV7-8 and TRBJ2-7; D may correspond to TRBD1 or TRBD2 (5 bases each). V was trimmed by 3 bases and J by 5 bases, leaving 20 bases between them. Germline lookup yields CDR1 SGHVS and CDR2 FQNEAQ. This CDR3 is built from 16 residues. The CDR3 DNA follows: TGTGCCAGCAGCTTCTACCCCAGGGACGGTGGAGACGAGCAGTACTTC. Translation: CASSFYPRDGGDEQYF.

The CDR3 DNA reads TGTGCCAGCAGCTGGACTAGAGGGTACGAGCAGTACTTC. Amino acids: CASSWTRGYEQYF. The V call is TRBV2, the J call TRBJ2-7, with 7 bases that match TRBD2. CDR3 length: 13 amino acids. Trimming removed 6 bases from V and 4 bases from J; junction bases left unmatched: 6. Germline V gene data show CDR1 as SNHLY and CDR2 as FYNNEI. Variable domain in full (rest from reference TRBV2 and TRBJ2-7): EPEVTQTPSHQVTQMGQEVILRCVPISNHLYFYWYRQILGQKVEFLVSFYNNEISEKSEIFDDQFSVERPDGSNFTLKIRSTKLEDSAMYFCASSWTRGYEQYFGPGTRLTVT.

As regards this clone: The junction departs from germline at one end; a sequencing error may be responsible. The genes are TRBV4-2 and TRBJ1-3, with a weak D call TRBD1 (5 bases). The CDR3 has 15 residues. Germline V gene sequence: CDR1 LGHNA, CDR2 YNFKEQ. The CDR3 DNA follows: TGTGCCAGCAGCGAAGACAGATTCTCTGGAAACACCATATATTTT. Amino acid sequence: CASSEDRFSGNTIYF.